This TCR beta chain was captured by sequencing in a study of T cell clonality in common variable immunodeficiency (dated by TCRdb to 2013 to 2016). For sequencing input, CVID and control samples contributed equivalent amounts of genomic DNA. For every sample, a 60 bp segment covering the rearranged TCRbeta CDR3 region was amplified and then sequenced. TCRbeta amplification used the immunoSEQ assay, a bias-corrected multiplex PCR with high-throughput sequencing. As for the authors' bioinformatics: Each unique nucleotide sequence was treated as a clone and annotated with V, D and J genes, copy number and frequency. Sequences were labeled productive if in frame, and non-productive if out of frame or containing stop codons. As previously described, clonality was calculated on the basis of Shannon's entropy. The predicted amino acid sequences of productive clones were used to derive the mean CDR3 Kyte-Doolittle hydropathy. Scaled V gene usage was hierarchically clustered using Manhattan distance and complete linkage with the R hclust function. Clone sharing by CDR3 amino acid sequence was assessed by resampling 12 repertoires per group over 100 rounds. Repertoires were searched for approximately 77 published EBV-specific and 200 to 300 published CMV-specific TCRbeta sequences. A couple of CVID samples that yielded fewer than 10,000 sequences were excluded from the analysis, so approximately 40 CVID repertoires were retained. TCRdb re-hosts the immuneACCESS table, in-frame sequences only. Its copies lack some clones; in the studies checked, an unresolved V gene accounts for under half of them, and the cause for the rest is not known. V and J calls and clone size are given by that table; D and trimming were obtained from the DNA. With around 30,000 clones recorded, this sample contains no clone counted only once. The ten largest clones take up less than 30% of the sample.

This clone appeared a few times. The antigen it recognizes is unknown. From the germline J gene comes the end of the CDR3, since the read stops 3 residues before it. V is clipped by 1 base and J by 1 base, and the sequence between their germline boundaries is 8 bases long. The germline V gene (reference sequence) supplies CDR1 LNHDA and CDR2 SQIVND. The CDR3 holds 14 amino acids from the cysteine to the phenylalanine. The DNA has 33 bases, all within the CDR3, and is read from base 1. The full study reports these points: Despite equal DNA input, controls averaged about 81,820 unique sequences per sample versus some 30,000 in CVID samples. TCRbeta clonality was higher in CVID subjects than in healthy controls (t-test p = 0.018), and the increase was most characteristic of about a third of subjects. CVID subjects shared fewer TCRbeta clones with each other than healthy controls did (p < 0.0001). According to the authors, finding the cause of the higher clonality in CVID would require sequencing the repertoires of T cell subpopulations. Patient heterogeneity within the CVID cohort put limits on correlating repertoire features with clinical complications. Reportedly, TCRbeta sequences from CVID had fewer deletions and N-nucleotide insertions, and highly modified clones with 13 or more V deletions were absent from CVID.

CVID was diagnosed by standard criteria: serum IgG, IgA and/or IgM reduced below normal range, plus specific antibody deficiency. There were around 46 subjects in the CVID group (approximately 15 female and approximately 30 male), ranging in age from 9 to 64 years, with a mean age of roughly 43. Most CVID patients and most healthy controls were of Caucasian heritage. At the time of study participation, every CVID subject had been on replacement immunoglobulin therapy for one year or longer. At blood collection, none of the CVID subjects was ill or on immunomodulatory or immunosuppressive medication. Heparinized peripheral whole blood samples of about 4.5 to 8.5 ml were obtained from each donor. TCRbeta CDR3 repertoires were sequenced from genomic DNA of adults with common variable immune deficiency (CVID) and healthy adult controls. Diluted blood was density-centrifuged over Hypaque 1077 or Ficoll-Paque to isolate peripheral blood mononuclear cells. Genomic DNA was extracted from unsorted mononuclear cells by Qiagen column purification or by a centrifugation-based method.

This clonotype was sampled from a human donor with common variable immunodeficiency. Sequencing was done on a sample of peripheral blood mononuclear cells. The sequence is built from TRBV19 and TRBJ2-7; the D gene identity is not certain. CDR3 DNA, as far as it was read: TGTGCCAGTAGTATAGTCCACCGGTCCTACGAG. Translated, it gives CASSIVHRSYE. Given in full, the CDR3 is CASSIVHRSYEQYF.